The rows below give T cell receptor beta chains drawn from one sample of a study of blood T cell repertoires in COVID-19. The data were produced by immunoSEQ multiplex PCR, yet TCRdb's version contains in-frame clones alone and is incomplete. Among under 200,000 clones, around 90% were seen once, and the ten largest hold 5% to 6.5%. The material sequenced was peripheral blood. Receptors were obtained from a man aged 35-49 years with active or convalescent COVID-19. The conserved cysteine and the conserved F or W are not part of the CDR3 here. Expanded clones get a size class; other rows say once, few or many, or leave the size out.

-,TRBV27,TRBJ2-7,ASSLLAGGYPYEQY
once,TRBV7-2,TRBJ2-7,ASSLRGGRTYEQY
-,TRBV7-2,TRBJ2-7,ASSLLGRGANEQY
-,TRBV29-1,TRBJ1-1,SVSGRLRDEAF
-,TRBV18,TRBJ2-3,ASSRPGISSTDTQY
-,TRBV5-1,TRBJ2-3,ASQEVAGLNTQY
-,TRBV3-1/TRBV3-2,TRBJ2-7,ASSPDLAPSGIGYEQY
-,TRBV7-2,TRBJ1-1,ASSLLRQMNTEAF
-,TRBV10-3,TRBJ2-7,AKDGNRDYEQY
once,TRBV19,TRBJ1-5,ASSIEFNSNQPQH
-,TRBV18,TRBJ1-2,ASSPRKQGYGYT
-,TRBV6-5,TRBJ2-1,ASSYSSGSGNEQF
-,TRBV12-3/TRBV12-4,TRBJ2-2,ASSAGARELF
-,TRBV6-5,TRBJ1-4,ASSYSATNEKLF
-,TRBV7-9,TRBJ1-2,ASSEAGKNYGYT
-,TRBV5-6,TRBJ2-7,ASHPGGAFYEQY
-,TRBV5-1,TRBJ2-5,ASSLARAVGAQETQY
-,TRBV7-3,TRBJ2-1,ASSPSRGSYNEQF
-,TRBV6-6,TRBJ2-1,ASSPWTSGSHEQF
-,TRBV6-5,TRBJ1-1,ASNPWREDTEAF
-,TRBV12-5,TRBJ1-4,ASGLEGSEKLF
-,TRBV7-9,TRBJ2-1,ASSSGQNNKGNEQF
-,TRBV28,TRBJ1-5,ASSPATGKGSNQPQH
-,TRBV6-6,TRBJ2-1,ASGPRPGGHNEQF
-,TRBV19,TRBJ2-6,ASSISGGLSGANVLT
-,TRBV19,TRBJ1-2,ASNPDRSIYGYT
-,TRBV10-3,TRBJ2-2,AISEREGGELF
-,TRBV6-2/TRBV6-3,TRBJ2-5,ASSFGRGIGETQY
-,TRBV6-5,TRBJ1-1,ATRQAMNTEAF
-,TRBV25-1,TRBJ2-2,ASSGPQGNTGELF
-,TRBV5-8,TRBJ2-7,ASSLFTSGRSEQY
-,TRBV7-7,TRBJ2-1,ASSSGGSSYNEQF
-,TRBV27,TRBJ2-3,ASSMRTSATLTGDTQY
-,TRBV13,TRBJ2-1,ASRPKSRDYNEQF
-,TRBV10-3,TRBJ1-2,AISDPGQGGSNYGYT
-,TRBV5-5,TRBJ2-7,ASSLEGQTYEQY
-,TRBV19,TRBJ1-2,ASSTSTANYGYT
-,TRBV14,TRBJ2-2,ASRQDRANTGELF
-,TRBV30,TRBJ2-3,AWSSTPGLAGTTDTQY
-,TRBV3-1/TRBV3-2,TRBJ2-7,ASSRGTSYEQY
-,TRBV30,TRBJ2-5,AWSPGRSVGTQY
-,TRBV7-9,TRBJ1-2,ASSLAGTGTGYT